The rows below give T cell receptor beta chains drawn from one sample of a study of blood T cells in healthy people across ages. In TCRdb, the 5' RACE reads were re-called with MiXCR into one record per CDR3 protein. The profile shows over a million distinct CDR3 sequences, 45% of them singletons. Sequencing used blood. These receptors were collected from a woman aged 55-70 years in good health. The CDR3 runs from the conserved cysteine through the conserved F or W. D genes are given only for firm matches. Size is omitted from some rows. Given values are once, few, many or a class for expanded clones.

d_gene	v_gene	j_gene	abundance	CDR3aa	CDR3nt
-	TRBV6-1	TRBJ2-7	-	CASSEAPFSVYEQYF	TGTGCCAGCAGTGAAGCCCCCTTTAGTGTCTACGAGCAGTACTTC
TRBD1	TRBV20-1	TRBJ2-7	few	CSARGGQGYRYEQYF	TGCAGTGCTAGGGGCGGACAGGGTTATCGCTACGAGCAGTACTTC
TRBD2	TRBV20-1	TRBJ2-7	-	CSAIPSGLQEQYF	TGCAGTGCTATACCTAGCGGCCTTCAAGAGCAGTACTTC
TRBD1	TRBV20-1	TRBJ1-2	few	CSARVQGAVDYGYTF	TGCAGTGCTAGAGTACAGGGGGCCGTAGACTATGGCTACACCTTC
TRBD2	TRBV25-1	TRBJ2-5	few	CASSELGLAAQETQYF	TGTGCCAGCAGTGAATTAGGACTAGCAGCCCAAGAGACCCAGTACTTC
TRBD1	TRBV6-5	TRBJ2-3	-	CASTQTGGSTDTQYF	TGTGCCAGCACTCAGACAGGGGGCTCCACAGATACGCAGTATTTT
TRBD2	TRBV7-2	TRBJ2-7	few	CASGRAGASYEQYF	TGTGCCAGCGGACGAGCGGGAGCGTCCTACGAGCAGTACTTC
TRBD1	TRBV6-5	TRBJ2-7	-	CASSPGGQGQYEQYF	TGTGCCAGCAGCCCGGGGGGACAGGGTCAATACGAGCAGTACTTC
-	TRBV20-1	TRBJ2-7	-	CSARPHAGAQYF	TGCAGTGCCCGACCCCACGCCGGGGCCCAGTACTTC
TRBD2	TRBV7-2	TRBJ2-5	few	CASSLGTSGRYETQYF	TGTGCCAGCAGCTTAGGGACTAGCGGGAGATACGAGACCCAGTACTTC
TRBD2	TRBV6-5	TRBJ2-3	few	CASSRTASGGTQYF	TGTGCCAGCAGCAGGACTGCTAGCGGCGGTACGCAGTATTTT
TRBD1	TRBV12-3/TRBV12-4	TRBJ2-7	-	CASSARQGAEQYF	TGTGCCAGCAGTGCTCGACAGGGCGCGGAGCAGTACTTC